Below, 5 T cell receptor beta chains from the same sample are listed, as sequenced in a study of memory CD4+ T cells and cytomegalovirus serostatus (dated by TCRdb to about 2019). Libraries were constructed by the immunoSEQ multiplex PCR assay. Drawn from immuneACCESS, this table holds only the in-frame rearrangements with V and J called that TCRdb kept. Clones are partly lost; checked studies trace under half to an unresolved V gene and leave the rest unexplained. Within this sample are around 60,000 clones, with 82% of them counted one time only. The ten top clones hold about 0.5% of the sample. A FACSAria II was used to sort memory CD4+ T cells, defined as single viable CD3+CD4+CD8-CD45RO+ cells. Sequenced input: memory CD4+ T cells from blood. The receptors were gathered from an adult in good health and CMV-seronegative. Some clones in this sample may be carry-over from other donors' samples.

The rearrangement joins TRBV10-3 to TRBJ1-2, with 10 positions matching TRBD1. This CDR3 region has 13 residues. J gave up 8 bases and V 4 bases, and 4 bases lay outside the gene matches. CDR1 ENHRY and CDR2 SYGVKD come from the germline V gene. As DNA, the CDR3 is TGTGCCATCAGTGGGGACAGGGGAGCCGGCTACACCTTC. Translation gives CAISGDRGAGYTF.

The rearrangement links TRBV4-3 to TRBJ1-4; 8 bases line up with TRBD1. The V gene's germline CDR1 is LGHNA and CDR2 YSLEER. J lost 7 bases, V lost 0 bases, and 4 bases had no gene match. This CDR3 has 15 residues. CDR3 in amino acids: CASSQERTGSEKLFF. For the CDR3, the DNA is TGCGCCAGCAGCCAAGAACGGACAGGGAGTGAAAAACTGTTTTTT.

The chain couples TRBV9 to TRBJ2-3; tentative D call: TRBD2 (6 bases). The germline CDR1 and CDR2 sequences are SGDLS and YYNGEE. Trimming took 0 bases from V and 2 from J, leaving 10 bases between them. The CDR3 runs to 15 residues. Here the CDR3 DNA reads TGTGCCAGCAGCGTAGATAGCGGCCCCACAGATACGCAGTATTTT. It codes for CASSVDSGPTDTQYF.

This clone was recorded once. The chain has TRBV5-4 and TRBJ2-1, with 7 nucleotides matching TRBD2. Germline assignment: CDR1 SGHNT and CDR2 YYREEE (reference sequence). The V and J ends lost 0 bases and 2 bases, in that order; junction bases with no gene match: 5. The CDR3 totals 16 residues. The CDR3 region has the DNA TGTGCCAGCAGCTTGGGGTCAACTAGCGCCTACAATGAGCAGTTCTTC. Protein: CASSLGSTSAYNEQFF. Full variable domain (rest looked up from reference TRBV5-4 and TRBJ2-1): ETGVTQSPTHLIKTRGQQVTLRCSSQSGHNTVSWYQQALGQGPQFIFQYYREEENGRGNFPPRFSGLQFPNYSSELNVNALELDDSALYLCASSLGSTSAYNEQFFGPGTRLTVL.

The rearrangement joins TRBV5-1 to TRBJ2-2; D is possibly TRBD1 or TRBD2 (12 bases each). Germline V gene lookup returns CDR1 SGHRS and CDR2 YFSETQ. The V end lost 5 bases, the J end lost 5 bases, and 25 bases lay between the germline ends. This CDR3 is built from 18 residues. CDR3 sequence reads: CASSPGLAGQGATGELFF. CDR3 DNA: TGCGCCAGCAGTCCCGGACTAGCGGGACAGGGGGCAACCGGGGAGCTGTTTTTT.